The 4 T cell receptor beta chains below all came from one sample that was sequenced in a study of T cells in Graves' hyperthyroidism and ophthalmopathy (dated by TCRdb to the late 2010s). Preparation of the library involved multiplex PCR. Sequencing took place on an Illumina HiSeq 2000. The TCR beta CDR3 regions were amplified from RNA transcripts. For the first round of RT-PCR on the TCR CDR3, the HTBI primer set was used together with the Qiagen OneStep RT-PCR kit. The public sequencing data were trimmed at Q25 with fastp and processed into clonotypes with MiXCR by TCRdb, which kept only in-frame beta chains. Every CDR3 protein is listed once, alongside the most common genes and DNA of its rows. The sample includes under 400,000 distinct CDR3 sequences, with 15% to 19% observed a single time. The ten largest clones represent roughly a quarter of the sample. Sequenced material: blood. The receptors stem from a woman between 18 and 29 years old with Graves' hyperthyroidism that later progressed to Graves' ophthalmopathy.

This clonotype was detected many times. The V and J genes are TRBV6-1 and TRBJ2-1; D may correspond to TRBD1 or TRBD2 (6 bases each). CDR3 length: 17 residues. The V gene lost 5 bases and the J gene lost 5 bases, with 22 bases spanning the gap. In germline, CDR1 is MNHNS, CDR2 SASEGT. The CDR3 loop reads CASSNPEGGIYDNEQFF. CDR3 bases: TGTGCCAGCAGTAATCCCGAGGGGGGTATCTATGACAATGAGCAGTTCTTC.

This chain connects TRBV20-1 to TRBJ2-3; tentative D call: TRBD2 (6 bases). The CDR3 is 14 residues long. Germline assignment: CDR1 DFQATT and CDR2 SNEGSKA (reference sequence). The V end lost 6 bases, the J end lost 2 bases, and 15 bases lay between the germline ends. CDR3: CSANPGGNTDTQYF. The CDR3 bases are TGCAGTGCAAACCCTGGGGGGAACACAGATACGCAGTATTTT.

This clonotype came up a few times. The chain joins TRBV29-1 to TRBJ2-7, with 9 positions matching TRBD1. Germline assignment: CDR1 SQVTM and CDR2 ANQGSEA. V lost 1 base, J lost 0 bases, and 1 base stayed unmatched. The CDR3 runs to 14 residues. The CDR3 nucleotides read TGCAGCGTTGAAGGACAGGGGGACTCCTACGAGCAGTACTTC. It is translated as CSVEGQGDSYEQYF.

This clonotype was counted ten times or more. This chain uses TRBV20-1 with TRBJ2-7, with D possibly being TRBD1 (6 bases). Looked up from germline, CDR1 is DFQATT and CDR2 is SNEGSKA (reference sequence). This CDR3 is 14 amino acids long. Trimming cost V 3 bases and J 2 bases, with 14 bases left between them. The CDR3 coding sequence is TGCAGTGCTAGTCGCCAGGGGATGGCCTACGAGCAGTACTTC. This gives the protein CSASRQGMAYEQYF.